The source of this TCR beta chain is a study of graft-versus-host responses after intestinal transplantation. The study, taken as a whole, reports: Detected in recipient marrow were GvH clones, some of which were first observed in ileum or blood.

In the case of this clone: Its cognate antigen is unknown.

The germline gives CDR1 SGHTS, CDR2 YDEGEE. This CDR3 contains 15 residues. V lost 0 bases, J lost 5 bases, and 14 bases lay in between. Only in-frame clones appear in the TCRdb table, and some are missing; sequencing was by immunoSEQ multiplex PCR. The sample contains tens of thousands of clones, just under 95% of which appear only once. The sequenced sample was unstimulated CD8+ T cells sorted from spleen or lymph node cells, obtained before intestinal transplant. The genes are TRBV5-8 and TRBJ2-5; possible D gene TRBD1, 6 bases. The clonotype comes from a human donor who received an intestinal transplant. The CDR3 reads CASSLGTAQGETQYF. In DNA form, the CDR3 reads TGTGCCAGCAGCTTGGGGACTGCGCAGGGGGAGACCCAGTACTTC.